Following are 28 T cell receptor beta chains from one sample sequenced in a study of blood T cell repertoires in COVID-19 (dated by TCRdb to 2018 to 2020). Library preparation used the immunoSEQ multiplex PCR assay. TCRdb's version of the immuneACCESS table is confined to in-frame rearrangements and falls short of the full clone set. An unresolved V gene accounts for under half of the shortfall where checked; the remainder is of unknown origin. The sample table holds 200,000 to 250,000 clones, of which nearly 90% were seen once. The top ten hold approximately 12% of the sample. Sequenced: peripheral blood. These receptors all come from a woman aged 18-35 years who had recovered from COVID-19.

In its sample, this clone was seen a few times. The rearrangement links TRBV6-4 to TRBJ2-3; TRBD2 agrees at 9 bases. V gave up 5 bases and J gave up 0 bases; unmatched junction bases: 3. There are 15 residues in the CDR3. Per the germline V gene, CDR1 is MRHNA and CDR2 is SNTAGT. CDR3 region: CASSSSGGSTDTQYF. As DNA, the CDR3 is TGTGCCAGCAGTAGTAGCGGGGGTAGCACAGATACGCAGTATTTT.

CDR3 sequence: CASSYSRLAKNIQYF. The CDR3 region has the DNA TGTGCCAGCAGTTACTCGAGGCTAGCCAAAAACATTCAGTACTTC. The gene calls are TRBV6-2 or TRBV6-3 and TRBJ2-4, with D uncertain. The CDR3 loop spans 15 amino acids. CDR1 is MNHEY, CDR2 SVGEGT, per germline. With 0 bases removed from V and 0 bases from J, the gap between germline ends came to 6 bases.

This chain connects TRBV9 to TRBJ2-1; D perhaps matches TRBD2 (5 bases). Germline CDR1 reads SGDLS; CDR2 reads YYNGEE. The CDR3 length is 14 residues. The V end lost 0 bases, the J end lost 2 bases, and 6 bases lay between the germline ends. The CDR3 here is CASSVGEPYNEQFF. The DNA for the CDR3 is TGTGCCAGCAGCGTAGGGGAGCCCTACAATGAGCAGTTCTTC. Full variable domain (missing parts from reference TRBV9 and TRBJ2-1): DSGVTQTPKHLITATGQRVTLRCSPRSGDLSVYWYQQSLDQGLQFLIQYYNGEERAKGNILERFSAQQFPDLHSELNLSSLELGDSALYFCASSVGEPYNEQFFGPGTRLTVL.

The chain carries TRBV10-1 and TRBJ2-5; possible D gene TRBD1, 5 bases. The CDR3 totals 14 residues. The germline gives CDR1 WNHNN, CDR2 SYGVQD (reference sequence). The V gene lost 6 bases and the J gene lost 2 bases, with 13 bases spanning the gap. The CDR3 DNA is TGCGCCAGCAGGGTACAGGTACCACAAGAGACCCAGTACTTC. Encoded protein: CASRVQVPQETQYF.

This clone has a single count. This rearrangement joins TRBV9 to TRBJ2-3; 9 positions match TRBD2. The CDR3 spans 18 residues. J gave up 4 bases and V 3 bases, and 15 bases lay outside the gene matches. Germline V gene lookup returns CDR1 SGDLS and CDR2 YYNGEE. This CDR3 is CASSAPVSGGRAADTQYF. Here the CDR3 DNA reads TGTGCCAGCAGCGCCCCGGTGTCCGGCGGGAGGGCGGCAGATACGCAGTATTTT.

The gene calls are TRBV20-1 and TRBJ2-7; 8 nucleotides align to TRBD2. The germline V gene encodes CDR1 DFQATT and CDR2 SNEGSKA (reference sequence). J was trimmed by 2 bases and V by 3 bases; bases with no gene match: 9. The CDR3 spans 15 residues. In DNA, the CDR3 is TGCAGTGCTAGTCGGGTTAGCGGGAACCCCTACGAGCAGTACTTC. Translation gives CSASRVSGNPYEQYF.

The chain carries TRBV6-1 and TRBJ2-3, with TRBD2 matching 9 bases. V lost 4 bases, J lost 1 base, and 12 bases stayed unmatched. The germline gives CDR1 MNHNS, CDR2 SASEGT. This CDR3 is 18 amino acids long. The CDR3 region is CASSADGPWTSGTDTQYF. CDR3 DNA: TGTGCCAGCAGTGCCGATGGACCCTGGACTAGCGGCACAGATACGCAGTATTTT.

This chain joins TRBV28 and TRBJ1-1; 7 bases line up with TRBD1. CDR1 MDHEN and CDR2 SYDVKM come from the germline V gene. Trimming at V came to 6 bases and at J to 0 bases, leaving 7 bases not matched to a gene. The CDR3 sequence is 15 residues long. CDR3 in amino acids: CASSLTGLMNTEAFF. CDR3 nucleotides: TGTGCCAGCAGCTTGACAGGGTTAATGAACACTGAAGCTTTCTTT.

V and J are TRBV3-1 (or the pseudogene TRBV3-2) and TRBJ1-1; a weak D match, TRBD1 (5 bases). Germline CDR1 reads LGHDT; CDR2 reads YNNKEL (reference sequence). The CDR3 has 15 amino acids. The V and J ends lost 4 bases and 0 bases respectively, with 12 bases between them. The CDR3 nucleotides are TGTGCCAGCAGCCCGTCGGGACTGATGAACACTGAAGCTTTCTTT. This encodes CASSPSGLMNTEAFF.

The V and J genes are TRBV4-2 and TRBJ2-2, with a tentative D call TRBD2 (6 bases). V shed 1 base and J shed 1 base, with 16 bases lying between them. The CDR3 covers 18 residues. CDR1 and CDR2 from the germline V gene are LGHNA and YNFKEQ. CDR3 sequence reads: CASSQGKSSGLNTGELFF. CDR3 DNA: TGTGCCAGCAGCCAAGGGAAAAGTAGCGGACTGAACACCGGGGAGCTGTTTTTT.

V and J are TRBV27 and TRBJ2-7; perhaps TRBD1 as D (6 bases). Germline CDR1 is MNHEY and CDR2 is SMNVEV (reference sequence). Between the trimmed V and J ends, which lost 10 bases and 4 bases, there was a span of 20 bases. This CDR3 comprises 14 residues. The CDR3 region is CATRRGWEQYEQYF. As DNA, the CDR3 is TGTGCCACCAGAAGGGGGTGGGAACAATACGAGCAGTACTTC.

The chain joins TRBV15 to TRBJ1-6; 8 nucleotides line up with TRBD1. The V gene end was trimmed by 9 bases and the J gene end by 6 bases; junction bases not matched to a gene: 4. The CDR3 is made up of 13 amino acids. Germline V gene sequence: CDR1 LNHNV, CDR2 YYDKDF (reference sequence). DNA of the CDR3: TGTGCCACAGGAACAGGGGGTAATTCACCCCTCCACTTT. It encodes CATGTGGNSPLHF.

The rearrangement uses TRBV19 and TRBJ1-1; D call uncertain. Germline loops: CDR1 LNHDA, CDR2 SQIVND (reference sequence). V lost 3 bases, J lost 7 bases, and 18 bases lay in between. This CDR3 comprises 15 residues. DNA of the CDR3: TGTGCCAGTAGTATCCAGGCCGCCTCGGGAGGTGAAGCTTTCTTT. It encodes CASSIQAASGGEAFF.

The rearrangement uses TRBV9 and TRBJ2-2, with TRBD2 identical over 8 bases. Germline V gene lookup returns CDR1 SGDLS and CDR2 YYNGEE. There are 16 residues in the CDR3. The V gene end was trimmed by 4 bases and the J gene end by 5 bases; junction bases not matched to a gene: 10. CDR3 in amino acids: CASSLGSGRKTGELFF. CDR3 coding DNA: TGTGCCAGCAGCCTGGGGAGCGGGAGAAAGACCGGGGAGCTGTTTTTT.

The V gene is TRBV9, the J gene TRBJ1-2, with 7 nucleotides matching TRBD1. The junction had 6 bases not matched to a gene; V was cut back by 3 bases and J by 7 bases. Germline CDR1 reads SGDLS; CDR2 reads YYNGEE. The CDR3 totals 13 residues. CDR3: CASSGQGKAGYTF. CDR3 nucleotide sequence: TGTGCCAGCAGCGGACAGGGAAAAGCTGGCTACACCTTC.

The chain employs TRBV7-6 and TRBJ2-1, with D possibly TRBD1 on 6 matching bases. This CDR3 has 15 amino acids. Germline assignment: CDR1 SGHVS and CDR2 FNYEAQ. Trimming took off 3 bases at V and 0 bases at J, with 9 bases between the two ends. CDR3 sequence: CASSLGTSSYNEQFF. The CDR3 DNA is TGTGCCAGCAGCTTGGGGACATCCTCCTACAATGAGCAGTTCTTC.

V and J are TRBV7-2 and TRBJ1-2; possible D gene TRBD1, 6 bases. Germline values: CDR1 SGHTA, CDR2 FQGNSA. The CDR3 loop spans 13 amino acids. The V gene lost 4 bases and the J gene lost 8 bases, with 14 bases spanning the gap. For the CDR3, the DNA is TGTGCCAGCAGCTCGGGGGGGGCGGCCGGCTACACCTTC. Amino acids: CASSSGGAAGYTF. The complete variable domain, with remaining parts taken from reference TRBV7-2 and TRBJ1-2, reads GAGVSQSPSNKVTEKGKDVELRCDPISGHTALYWYRQSLGQGLEFLIYFQGNSAPDKSGLPSDRFSAERTGGSVSTLTIQRTQQEDSAVYLCASSSGGAAGYTFGSGTRLTVV.

A remark on this clone: One end of the junction does not line up with germline, which may come from a read error. This chain links TRBV6-1 with TRBJ2-1; D remains unclear. The germline CDR1 and CDR2 sequences are MNHNS and SASEGT. This CDR3 has 11 residues. This chain's CDR3 is CASSEATERFF. The CDR3 region has the DNA TGTGCCAGCAGTGAAGCCACGGAGCGGTTCTTC.

This chain connects TRBV2 to TRBJ2-2; possibly TRBD1 for D (5 bases). Per germline, CDR1 SNHLY and CDR2 FYNNEI. V gave up 7 bases and J gave up 1 base, with 13 bases separating them. There are 15 residues in the CDR3. Here the CDR3 reads CASTFPGQNTGELFF. CDR3 nucleotide sequence: TGTGCCAGCACTTTTCCCGGACAGAACACCGGGGAGCTGTTTTTT.

This chain uses TRBV3-1 (or the pseudogene TRBV3-2) with TRBJ2-7; D is undetermined. The CDR3 contains 16 residues. Trimming left V 5 bases short and J 3 bases short, with 20 bases between. CDR1 is LGHDT and CDR2 is YNNKEL in the germline V gene (reference sequence). CDR3 bases: TGTGCCAGCAGCAAATCTTACGGGTCGTTGAACTACGAGCAGTACTTC. This encodes CASSKSYGSLNYEQYF.

The gene calls are TRBV24-1 and TRBJ2-3; 10 nucleotides align to TRBD1. V gave up 3 bases and J gave up 3 bases; unmatched junction bases: 8. Germline V gene sequence: CDR1 KGHDR, CDR2 SFDVKD. This CDR3 contains 17 residues. CDR3 residues: CATSDLEGQGWTDTQYF. CDR3 sequence (DNA): TGTGCCACCAGTGATCTCGAGGGACAGGGGTGGACAGATACGCAGTATTTT.

V is TRBV5-6 and J is TRBJ2-5; 10 bases are shared with TRBD1. There are 15 residues in the CDR3. J lost 5 bases, V lost 4 bases, and 8 bases had no gene match. Germline loops: CDR1 SGHDT, CDR2 YYEEEE. Written as DNA, the CDR3 is TGTGCCAGCAGCGTAGGGACAGGGGTTGGGGAGACCCAGTACTTC. This gives the protein CASSVGTGVGETQYF.

This chain joins TRBV6-1 and TRBJ1-4; D is ambiguous. Germline CDR1 reads MNHNS; CDR2 reads SASEGT. The germline V and J ends were trimmed by 0 bases and 8 bases, with 10 bases remaining between them. This CDR3 has 14 amino acids. CDR3: CASSEAGSGEKLFF. The DNA of the CDR3 is TGTGCCAGCAGTGAAGCCGGGAGTGGAGAAAAACTGTTTTTT.

A remark on this clone: One end of the junction does not line up with germline, which may come from a read error. The chain recombines TRBV4-3 with TRBJ1-5, with 11 bases fitting TRBD1. CDR1 and CDR2 from the germline V gene are LGHNA and YSLEER. The CDR3 contains 16 residues. The CDR3 bases are TGCGCCAGCAGTCAAGGACAGGGGGCGGTTGATCAGCCCCAGCATTTT. Translated, it gives CASSQGQGAVDQPQHF.

The chain combines TRBV6-6 with TRBJ2-7; D is ambiguous. Trimming left V 2 bases short and J 5 bases short, with 13 bases between. The V gene's germline CDR1 is MNHNY and CDR2 SVGAGI (reference sequence). The CDR3 has 14 amino acids. CDR3 sequence reads: CASSYSPGEDEQYF. The CDR3 DNA follows: TGTGCCAGCAGTTACAGCCCTGGAGAGGACGAGCAGTACTTC.

The rearrangement links TRBV6-2 or TRBV6-3 to TRBJ1-2; D remains unclear. V gave up 0 bases and J gave up 5 bases, with 13 bases separating them. Germline-derived CDR1 and CDR2 are MNHEY and SVGEGT. The CDR3 extends over 15 amino acids. The CDR3, as DNA: TGTGCCAGCAGTTACTCGGTCGGAAGAGGGTATGGCTACACCTTC. This gives the protein CASSYSVGRGYGYTF.

The rearrangement links TRBV7-9 to TRBJ2-3, with TRBD2 identical over 9 bases. The ends lost 3 bases at V and 2 bases at J; junction bases unmatched: 6. Germline V gene sequence: CDR1 SEHNR, CDR2 FQNEAQ (reference sequence). The length of the CDR3 is 16 residues. CDR3 DNA: TGTGCCAGCAGCTTTCGGGCTAGCGGGACCACAGATACGCAGTATTTT. It specifies CASSFRASGTTDTQYF.

The gene calls are TRBV4-3 and TRBJ2-1; 8 nucleotides align to TRBD2. V gave up 0 bases and J gave up 4 bases; unmatched junction bases: 8. The germline CDR1 and CDR2 sequences are LGHNA and YSLEER. CDR3 length: 17 residues. CDR3 in amino acids: CASSQDESGRRYNEQFF. The CDR3 region has the DNA TGCGCCAGCAGCCAAGATGAGAGCGGGAGAAGATACAATGAGCAGTTCTTC.